This TCR beta chain stems from a study of Graves' ophthalmopathy and Graves' hyperthyroidism. The study excluded patients with other autoimmune diseases, uncontrolled infections, pregnancy or lactation. Symptoms, serum thyroxine and TRAb, thyroid ultrasound, and orbital computed tomography formed the diagnostic basis. With regard to this clonotype: Its target is unknown. A clone one base away is much larger, so this may be a read error. The final CDR3 position lacks the conserved phenylalanine or tryptophan, pointing to a likely read error.

Germline CDR1 and CDR2: MGHDK and SYGVNS. The V end lost 3 bases, the J end lost 2 bases, and 10 bases lay between the germline ends. The CDR3 is made up of 14 amino acids. Findings of the study overall: For predicting ophthalmopathy progression, the model had 55% to 71% sensitivity and 72.22% specificity.

The authors amplified TCR beta CDR3 regions from RNA transcripts. HTBI primers primed a first-round RT-PCR, and a second-round multiplex PCR followed. TCRdb re-derived calls from the multiplex PCR reads in MiXCR, one entry per CDR3 protein. The repertoire holds 900,000 to 1,200,000 distinct CDR3 sequences, with 35% to 40% as singletons. The receptor's source is an adult man with Graves' hyperthyroidism. The chain is built from TRBV25-1 and TRBJ2-5; no clear D gene. Sequenced material: peripheral blood or thyroid tissue (not recorded which). CDR3 DNA: TGTGCCAGCAGTGATAACAGCGTGCAAGAGACCCAGTACTTG. This encodes CASSDNSVQETQYL.